This record covers a single TCR beta chain. TCRdb keeps only in-frame clones here, not all; method: immunoSEQ multiplex PCR. The sample includes about 490,000 clones, roughly 88% seen only once; the top ten take roughly 3.2%. In germline, CDR1 is SGHTA, CDR2 FQGNSA. The CDR3 consists of 15 residues. V dropped 5 bases and J dropped 1 base, with 14 bases sitting between them. The source of the sample is a study of blood T cell repertoires in COVID-19. Sequencing was done on a sample of peripheral blood. The chain has TRBV7-2 and TRBJ2-5; tentative D call: TRBD1 (6 bases). The origin of this receptor is a human donor in a cohort sampled during active COVID-19. The CDR3 DNA sequence: TGTGCCAGCAGCCCACAGGGACAAACCCAAGAGACCCAGTACTTC. Translated: CASSPQGQTQETQYF.